A single sample is the source of the 16 T cell receptor beta chains below, sequenced in a study of T cells in Graves' hyperthyroidism and ophthalmopathy. Amplified TCR beta CDR3 regions derived from RNA transcripts. First-round RT-PCR of the TCR CDR3 relied on the HTBI primer set. In TCRdb, the multiplex PCR reads were re-called with MiXCR into one record per CDR3 protein. The sample shows hundreds of thousands of distinct CDR3 sequences, more than 20% of them seen only once. Sequencing was done on a sample of blood. The origin of the receptors is a man over 45 with Graves' hyperthyroidism.

In this sample, this clonotype turned up a few times. This rearrangement joins TRBV6-1 to TRBJ2-1; 10 positions agree with TRBD2. The V and J ends lost 6 bases and 7 bases, in that order; junction bases with no gene match: 6. The germline V gene has CDR1 MNHNS and CDR2 SASEGT. This CDR3 has 14 amino acids. In DNA form, the CDR3 reads TGTGCCAGCAGCCAGCGGGAGGGCCTAAATGAGCAGTTCTTC. It yields the protein CASSQREGLNEQFF.

The CDR3 reads CSVGSGEETQYF. The CDR3, as DNA: TGCAGCGTTGGGTCGGGGGAGGAGACCCAGTACTTC. V gene TRBV29-1 combines with J gene TRBJ2-5; D perhaps matches TRBD2 (6 bases). The V gene lost 4 bases and the J gene lost 5 bases, with 11 bases spanning the gap. The CDR3 is 12 amino acids. The germline gives CDR1 SQVTM, CDR2 ANQGSEA.

As for this clonotype: One base away lies a much larger clone, so this may be a sequencing read error. This chain joins TRBV27 and TRBJ2-7, with TRBD2 as a possible D gene (6 bases). The germline gives CDR1 MNHEY, CDR2 SMNVEV (reference sequence). The CDR3 spans 13 residues. V shed 2 bases and J shed 3 bases, with 8 bases lying between them. CDR3 nucleotide sequence: TGTGCCAGCAGTTTAGCGGAGGGCTACGAGCAGTACTTC. It specifies CASSLAEGYEQYF.

This clonotype was observed a handful of times. CDR3 in amino acids: CASMGSGTGDYEQYF. The CDR3 DNA follows: TGTGCCAGCATGGGGTCCGGGACAGGGGATTACGAGCAGTACTTC. V gene TRBV6-1 combines with J gene TRBJ2-7; 10 bases fit TRBD1. The CDR3 has 15 amino acids. Per the germline V gene, CDR1 is MNHNS and CDR2 is SASEGT. J was trimmed by 4 bases and V by 7 bases; bases with no gene match: 10.

This chain links TRBV2 with TRBJ2-7; D call uncertain. Germline V gives CDR1 SNHLY, CDR2 FYNNEI. Trimming removed 4 bases from V and 7 bases from J, with 11 bases in between. The CDR3 has 12 amino acids. The CDR3 sequence: CASSAVGREQYF. The CDR3 nucleotides are TGTGCCAGCAGTGCCGTGGGAAGAGAGCAGTACTTC. The entire variable domain, with the rest obtained from reference TRBV2 and TRBJ2-7, is as follows: EPEVTQTPSHQVTQMGQEVILRCVPISNHLYFYWYRQILGQKVEFLVSFYNNEISEKSEIFDDQFSVERPDGSNFTLKIRSTKLEDSAMYFCASSAVGREQYFGPGTRLTVT.

This clonotype was counted between two and nine times. The rearrangement uses TRBV7-3 and TRBJ2-3; TRBD2 is a possible D gene (6 bases). Trimming stripped 5 bases from V and 0 bases from J, with 12 bases between. Per germline, CDR1 SGHTA and CDR2 FQGTGA. This CDR3 spans 15 amino acids. The CDR3 DNA follows: TGTGCCAGCAGCCGCGGGACTCCTAGCACAGATACGCAGTATTTT. Translating gives CASSRGTPSTDTQYF.

Here the CDR3 DNA reads TGTGCCAGCAGCGTAGGGGAAAACGAGCAGTACTTC. Protein sequence: CASSVGENEQYF. The V call is TRBV9, the J call TRBJ2-7; D is unresolved. Trimming took 0 bases from V and 5 from J, leaving 6 bases between them. The CDR3 sequence is 12 residues long. The V gene's germline CDR1 is SGDLS and CDR2 YYNGEE.

This clonotype was counted between two and nine times. The chain carries TRBV28 and TRBJ1-2; TRBD1 aligns across 10 bases. Trimming removed 3 bases from V and 1 base from J; junction bases left unmatched: 2. Germline CDR1 MDHEN, CDR2 SYDVKM. This CDR3 comprises 15 residues. The CDR3 spells CASSFRTGGNYGYTF. The CDR3 DNA reads TGTGCCAGCAGTTTCCGGACAGGGGGTAACTATGGCTACACCTTC.

This clonotype was seen only a few times. The gene calls are TRBV5-1 and TRBJ2-3; D gene uncertain. V was trimmed by 4 bases and J by 0 bases, leaving 9 bases between them. The CDR3 spans 14 residues. Germline V gene sequence: CDR1 SGHRS, CDR2 YFSETQ. DNA for the CDR3: TGCGCCAGCAGCCCAGATTCGAGCACAGATACGCAGTATTTT. Translation gives CASSPDSSTDTQYF.

V gene TRBV6-1 combines with J gene TRBJ2-1, with TRBD2 as a possible D gene (6 bases). This CDR3 is 14 amino acids long. Germline CDR1 is MNHNS and CDR2 is SASEGT. Deletions cut 5 bases from V and 3 bases from J, with 11 bases between. The CDR3 protein is CASSSPEGYNEQFF. CDR3 sequence (DNA): TGTGCCAGCAGTTCCCCGGAGGGCTACAATGAGCAGTTCTTC.

This clonotype was observed a handful of times. The V gene is TRBV6-1, the J gene TRBJ2-2, with D unclear. The CDR3 covers 13 residues. Germline V gene lookup returns CDR1 MNHNS and CDR2 SASEGT. V lost 5 bases and J 6 bases, leaving 10 bases between the germline ends. The CDR3 loop reads CASSPNPAGELFF. CDR3 nucleotides: TGTGCCAGCAGTCCGAACCCGGCCGGGGAGCTGTTTTTT.

The sample holds a few counts of this clonotype. The chain recombines TRBV2 with TRBJ1-1; TRBD1 is a possible D gene (6 bases). The CDR3 runs 14 residues. From germline, CDR1 is SNHLY and CDR2 FYNNEI. The ends were cut back, 7 bases at V and 7 bases at J, with 19 bases in the middle. The CDR3 spells CASTYQGPYFEAFF. The CDR3 coding sequence is TGTGCCAGCACTTATCAGGGGCCTTATTTTGAAGCTTTCTTT.

The chain couples TRBV6-9 to TRBJ1-4; D may be TRBD1 (6 bases). The V gene's germline CDR1 is MNHGY and CDR2 SVAAGI. This CDR3 has 14 residues. The V end lost 2 bases, the J end lost 8 bases, and 12 bases lay between the germline ends. CDR3 region: CASSYRGQEEKLFF. The CDR3 DNA reads as TGTGCCAGCAGTTATCGGGGGCAGGAAGAAAAACTGTTTTTT.

This clonotype was seen a few times. The chain combines TRBV6-1 with TRBJ1-2; a weak D match, TRBD1 (5 bases). Germline CDR1 is MNHNS and CDR2 is SASEGT. V was shortened by 1 base and J by 4 bases, with 13 bases between the two germline ends. The CDR3 length is 15 residues. The CDR3 loop is CASSEGRGSGYGYTF. The CDR3 DNA follows: TGTGCCAGCAGTGAAGGAAGGGGAAGTGGCTATGGCTACACCTTC.

The chain uses TRBV6-1 and TRBJ2-1; 14 bases are a match to TRBD2. V lost 5 bases and J lost 10; bases outside the gene matches: 4. Germline assignment: CDR1 MNHNS and CDR2 SASEGT. The CDR3 runs 14 residues. CDR3 sequence (DNA): TGTGCCAGCAGTACGGGACTAGCGGGAGTCGAGCAGTTCTTC. It codes for CASSTGLAGVEQFF.

Note on this clonotype: Possible read error: a much larger clone is one base away. This chain links TRBV2 with TRBJ2-1; D possibly matches TRBD1 or TRBD2 (5 bases each). This CDR3 has 15 residues. CDR1 and CDR2 from the germline V gene are SNHLY and FYNNEI. The CDR3 reads CAGSEAGLRGYEQFF. The CDR3 nucleotides read TGTGCCGGCAGTGAAGCTGGCCTACGGGGCTATGAGCAGTTCTTC.